This T cell receptor (beta chain) emerged from a study of T cell clones after liver transplantation. Background on the study: TCRbeta sequencing after a pre-transplant mixed lymphocyte reaction identified graft-donor-reactive clones, later tracked in post-transplant blood. Samples came pre-transplant, pre-randomization before withdrawal, and post-randomization after withdrawal ended. The study, taken as a whole, reports: Circulating graft-donor-reactive CD4 TCRbeta sequences fell significantly post-transplant in most of the 8 subjects. Conclusions were preliminary, with small, heterogeneous patient groups.

V was shortened by 3 bases and J by 3 bases, with 3 bases between the two germline ends. Germline V gene sequence: CDR1 KGHSH, CDR2 LQKENI. This CDR3 spans 11 amino acids. Sequenced by immunoSEQ multiplex PCR; TCRdb stores in-frame clones only, minus some. The sample has 45,000 to 60,000 clones, roughly 83% seen once. Worth noting for this clone: Its antigen is currently unknown.

The V gene is TRBV18, the J gene TRBJ2-7; D not certain. The material was CD4+ T cells from blood, obtained before liver transplant. The source is a human donor who received a liver transplant. The CDR3 spells CASSPGYEQYF. In nucleotides, the CDR3 is TGTGCCAGCTCACCTGGCTACGAGCAGTACTTC.